Listed here is a single T cell receptor beta chain. Indicated time point: baseline pretreatment blood. Treatment given: 15 Gy SBRT to primary tumor, nephrectomy 4 weeks later. The sample is drawn from a study of radiation and T cells in renal cell carcinoma. Overall study context: Nephrectomy followed 15 Gy stereotactic body radiation by 4 weeks.

Using immunoSEQ multiplex PCR, the repertoire was profiled, and TCRdb retains in-frame clones only, with some absent. This repertoire shows about 88,000 clones, 70% to 90% found once; its top ten account for 6% to 9%. The CDR3 has 14 amino acids. Per the germline V gene, CDR1 is SGHRS and CDR2 is YFSETQ. Trimming stripped 0 bases from V and 6 bases from J, with 11 bases between. The starting material was blood, obtained from a patient whose treatment included radiotherapy and nephrectomy. The rearrangement joins TRBV5-1 to TRBJ2-3; D is unresolved. The clonotype originates from a man aged 50-59 years with renal cell carcinoma. In DNA form, the CDR3 reads TGCGCCAGCAGCTTGGGCCAGGCCTCGGATACGCAGTATTTT. Protein product: CASSLGQASDTQYF.